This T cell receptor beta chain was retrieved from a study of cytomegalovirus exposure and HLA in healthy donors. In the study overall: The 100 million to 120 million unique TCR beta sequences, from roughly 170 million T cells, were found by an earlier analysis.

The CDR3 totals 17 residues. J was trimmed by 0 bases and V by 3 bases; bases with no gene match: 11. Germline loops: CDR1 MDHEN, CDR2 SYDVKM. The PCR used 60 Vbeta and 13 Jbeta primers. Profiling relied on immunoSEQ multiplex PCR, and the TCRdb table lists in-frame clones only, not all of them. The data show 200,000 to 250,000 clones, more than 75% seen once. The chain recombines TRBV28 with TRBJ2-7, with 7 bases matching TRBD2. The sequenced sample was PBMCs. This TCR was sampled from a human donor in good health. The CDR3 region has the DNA TGTGCCAGCAGTTTCAACGTGGCGGGAGTTCTCTCCTACGAGCAGTACTTC. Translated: CASSFNVAGVLSYEQYF.